This TCR beta chain stems from a study of T cells in Graves' hyperthyroidism and ophthalmopathy (dated by TCRdb to about 2019). Background on the whole study: Peripheral blood was collected at initial diagnosis, before any treatment. To identify distinguishing TCR V-J signatures, a discovery cohort of about 100 patients was used, comprising some 43 with Graves' ophthalmopathy and 55 to 65 with stable Graves' hyperthyroidism. Prospective prediction of ophthalmopathy was tested in an independent validation cohort consisting of fewer than 20 hyperthyroidism patients and 17 patients who later progressed to ophthalmopathy. The 80 to 100 discovery patients were randomly divided into training and test sets at a 7:3 ratio. The study also compared thyroid tissue and blood T-cell repertoires from about six Graves' hyperthyroidism patients. After blood sampling, hyperthyroidism patients were treated with methimazole at a starting dose of 30 mg daily, and ophthalmopathy patients were treated with high-dose intravenous methylprednisolone. The paper describes TCR Vbeta CDR3 sequencing of 135 peripheral blood samples, made up of under 50 ophthalmopathy patients, roughly 80 hyperthyroidism patients and 17 progressor patients. Overall study outcomes, separate from this receptor: No statistical method was used to fix the sample size in advance, and group allocation was not hidden from the investigators. Blood samples also contained most of the expanded thyroid clonotypes (frequency above 0.001), which suggests that blood repertoires may reflect thyroid immune responses. A model built on a 13 V-J signature distinguished ophthalmopathy from stable hyperthyroidism, reaching 85% to 90% sensitivity and under 84% specificity in cross-validation and 80%/75% in testing. In validation, progression to ophthalmopathy was predicted by the model with about 70% sensitivity and roughly 72% specificity, a median of approximately 6.5 months before onset.

The germline V gene (reference sequence) provides CDR1 LGHDT and CDR2 YNNKEL. The CDR3 contains 16 residues, cysteine and phenylalanine counted. Solely the CDR3 DNA is kept, with 48 bases framed from the first base. Relative to germline, V is missing 4 bases and J is missing 5 bases, with 13 bases of the junction outside any gene match. TCR beta CDR3 regions were amplified from RNA transcripts. The TCR CDR3 was subjected to a first round of RT-PCR using the HTBI primer set and the Qiagen OneStep RT-PCR kit. The libraries were constructed in a second round of multiplex PCR and then size-selected and purified. Libraries were sequenced paired-end with 100 bp reads on an Illumina HiSeq2000. Under the source paper's analysis protocol: SOAPnuke was used to process the raw data, with reads discarded if the reads contained adapters or uncalled bases, had a mean Phred below 15, or lacked an exact constant-primer or identifier match. COPE v1.2.5 was used to merge the high-quality paired reads, and each unique nucleotide sequence was defined as a clonotype. Clonotypes were aligned to IMGT TRBV, TRBD and TRBJ reference segments using MiTCR v1.1. Only V-J combinations with frequency above 0.0001, covering about 99% of repertoires, were analysed. The TCS score was defined as F50 (clonal expansion) divided by E x V (chaos), with BLOSUM62-based TCRdist calculated between CDR3 peptides within each V-J. Welch's t-statistics and random forest reduced approximately 520 V-J features to roughly 13, which were used in a naive Bayes classifier (R e1071). The raw public reads went through TCRdb reprocessing: fastp at Q25, MiXCR clone calling, in-frame beta chains kept. Records with the same CDR3 protein are collapsed into one entry carrying the most frequent genes and DNA. The V and J calls were not made by the authors but by TCRdb's processing. For this sample there are some 380,000 distinct CDR3 sequences; 13% appear just once. Jointly, the top ten make up about a fifth of the sample.

The table lists this clonotype with a few counts. Its target antigen remains unknown. No much larger clone exists at a distance of one base, and base qualities are not known. The hyperthyroidism patients were between 18 and 65 years old and newly diagnosed, with a disease duration of less than 2 months. The study excluded patients with uncontrolled infections, other autoimmune diseases, pregnancy or lactation. Diagnoses were established on the basis of clinical symptoms, serum thyroxine and TRAb, thyroid ultrasound, and orbital computed tomography. For progressor patients, blood was drawn at the first diagnosis of hyperthyroidism, before any ophthalmopathy symptoms had appeared. Ficoll-Paque density gradient centrifugation was used to isolate PBMCs from approximately 10 ml of fresh peripheral blood. Progressor patients were initially diagnosed with Graves' hyperthyroidism and developed ophthalmopathy during follow-up. Total RNA was extracted with Trizol reagent, and quality was checked on an Agilent 2100 Bioanalyzer.

The sample was blood. The V and J segments used are TRBV3-1 and TRBJ1-2; 7 junctional bases match TRBD1. The sequence came from a man aged 30 to 39 with Graves' hyperthyroidism that later progressed to Graves' ophthalmopathy. The CDR3 amino acid sequence is: CASSPRGTGAFYGYTF. The bases read TGTGCCAGCAGCCCCCGAGGAACAGGGGCCTTTTATGGCTACACCTTC.